The clone carrying this TCR beta chain was recorded many times. Its antigen is as yet unknown. The source of the sample is a study of T cells in Graves' hyperthyroidism and ophthalmopathy. Study-wide findings and caveats: Prediction of ophthalmopathy progression came a median around 6.1 months pre-onset.

RNA transcripts provided the source from which TCR beta CDR3 regions were amplified. First-round RT-PCR of the TCR CDR3 relied on the HTBI primer set. TCRdb reanalysed the multiplex PCR reads using MiXCR and keeps one entry per CDR3 protein. The table has 250,000 to 350,000 distinct CDR3 sequences, over 15% seen once. Uncontrolled infection, other autoimmune disease, pregnancy or lactation led to exclusion. Germline V lookup: CDR1 MDHEN, CDR2 SYDVKM. The V and J ends lost 3 bases and 3 bases respectively, with 11 bases between them. The CDR3 length is 15 residues. This sequence originates from a woman aged 55-69 years with Graves' ophthalmopathy. Input material: blood. This chain uses TRBV28 with TRBJ1-4; D is uncertain. The CDR3 DNA reads as TGTGCCAGCAGTTTGGGGTCGGACTCTAATGAAAAACTGTTTTTT. Translated, it gives CASSLGSDSNEKLFF.